This passage covers 19 T cell receptor beta chains from one sample sequenced in a study of PD-1 blockade in classical Hodgkin lymphoma. Data came from immunoSEQ multiplex PCR; TCRdb stores just in-frame clones and leaves some out. The sample holds roughly 100,000 clones, around 89% seen once. All patients experienced relapse after autologous stem cell transplantation, and brentuximab vedotin exposure was variable. The specimen was peripheral blood mononuclear cells (PBMCs), collected before the second cycle of nivolumab. The receptor source for this set is a human donor with classical Hodgkin lymphoma.

This chain joins TRBV30 and TRBJ1-1; D remains ambiguous. Per germline, CDR1 GTSNPN and CDR2 SVGIG (reference sequence). The CDR3 consists of 14 residues. V lost 0 bases and J lost 1, with 9 bases in between. The CDR3, as DNA: TGTGCCTGGAGTGTTGGCGGACGGAACACTGAAGCTTTCTTT. Amino acids: CAWSVGGRNTEAFF.

By share, this clone ranks as medium-sized. The V call is TRBV28, the J call TRBJ1-6; possible D gene TRBD1, 6 bases. The CDR3 covers 16 residues. V lost 3 bases and J lost 5, with 14 bases in between. Per the germline V gene, CDR1 is MDHEN and CDR2 is SYDVKM. The CDR3 bases are TGTGCCAGCAGTTTCTCGGCGGACAGCCATAATTCACCCCTCCACTTT. Translated: CASSFSADSHNSPLHF.

CDR3 DNA sequence: TGCGCCAGCAGCCAAGGGGTACCCTCCTACGAGCAGTACTTC. It translates to CASSQGVPSYEQYF. This sequence joins TRBV4-3 and TRBJ2-7; D is unresolved. CDR3 size: 14 residues. From germline, CDR1 is LGHNA and CDR2 YSLEER. Between the trimmed V and J ends, which lost 1 base and 0 bases, there was a span of 7 bases.

CDR3 bases: TGTGCCAGCAGCCCGCGGGGGGGACATCCCGGGGATGGCTACACCTTC. As protein: CASSPRGGHPGDGYTF. The chain links TRBV7-2 to TRBJ1-2, with D tentatively TRBD1 (6 bases). Trimming removed 5 bases from V and 6 bases from J, with 22 bases in between. The CDR3 contains 16 residues. Germline V gene data show CDR1 as SGHTA and CDR2 as FQGNSA.

This clone was detected once. This sequence joins TRBV19 and TRBJ1-6; D unresolved. CDR3 length: 13 residues. The V end lost 3 bases, the J end lost 9 bases, and 9 bases lay between the germline ends. Germline V CDR1 and CDR2: LNHDA, SQIVND (reference sequence). CDR3 bases: TGTGCCAGTAGTATGGGCAGTACTTCACCCCTCCACTTT. Translating gives CASSMGSTSPLHF.

In DNA form, the CDR3 reads TGCGCCAGCAGCTTGGAGGGACAGGGTAGCACAGATACGCAGTATTTT. The encoded protein is CASSLEGQGSTDTQYF. This sequence joins TRBV5-1 and TRBJ2-3, with 9 bases fitting TRBD1. Germline values: CDR1 SGHRS, CDR2 YFSETQ. Trimming took 0 bases from V and 0 from J; bases not matched to a gene: 2. The CDR3 sequence is 16 residues long.

This clone turned up a few times. V gene TRBV6-5 combines with J gene TRBJ2-7, with 11 bases matching TRBD2. CDR1 is MNHEY, CDR2 SVGAGI, per germline. After removal of 6 bases from V and 4 bases from J, the junction contained 2 bases not matched to a gene. The CDR3 spans 13 residues. DNA for the CDR3: TGTGCCAGCAGGACTAGCGGGGTTTACGAGCAGTACTTC. Protein product: CASRTSGVYEQYF.

The rearrangement links TRBV5-1 to TRBJ2-1, with D possibly matching TRBD1 (5 bases). V gave up 4 bases and J gave up 1 base, with 12 bases separating them. Germline V CDR1 and CDR2: SGHRS, YFSETQ. The CDR3 spans 15 residues. The CDR3 DNA reads TGCGCCAGCAGCCTGACAGTGAGGTCCTACAATGAGCAGTTCTTC. It specifies CASSLTVRSYNEQFF.

On this clone itself: Other nucleotide sequences from this sample produce the same CDR3. The J gene is TRBJ1-2, the V gene TRBV2; 11 nucleotides agree with TRBD1. V shed 6 bases, J shed 4 bases, and the junction held 1 base outside the gene matches. The germline CDR1 and CDR2 sequences are SNHLY and FYNNEI. The CDR3 spans 13 residues. The CDR3 loop reads CASSGTGGYGYTF. The DNA of the CDR3 is TGTGCCAGCAGCGGGACAGGGGGCTATGGCTACACCTTC. Supplemented by reference TRBV2 and TRBJ1-2, the full variable domain reads EPEVTQTPSHQVTQMGQEVILRCVPISNHLYFYWYRQILGQKVEFLVSFYNNEISEKSEIFDDQFSVERPDGSNFTLKIRSTKLEDSAMYFCASSGTGGYGYTFGSGTRLTVV.

This chain connects TRBV5-1 to TRBJ2-1, with D unresolved. Per the germline V gene, CDR1 is SGHRS and CDR2 is YFSETQ. Trimming removed 0 bases at V and 9 bases at J, with 4 bases between. The CDR3 contains 11 residues. CDR3 amino acids: CASSLVREQFF. Here the CDR3 DNA reads TGCGCCAGCAGCTTGGTACGTGAGCAGTTCTTC.

This chain links TRBV7-6 with TRBJ1-6; 10 positions agree with TRBD1. J lost 7 bases, V lost 5 bases, and 2 bases had no gene match. The CDR3 totals 14 residues. Germline V CDR1 and CDR2: SGHVS, FNYEAQ. The CDR3 sequence is CASSPGQGNSPLHF. For the CDR3, the DNA is TGTGCCAGCAGCCCGGGACAGGGGAATTCACCCCTCCACTTT.

The genes are TRBV5-1 and TRBJ1-6; no clear D. V lost 4 bases to trimming and J lost 0 bases, with 11 bases between them. The CDR3 length is 16 residues. Germline V lookup: CDR1 SGHRS, CDR2 YFSETQ. The CDR3 loop reads CASSPDVYSYNSPLHF. The CDR3 DNA is TGCGCCAGCAGCCCGGACGTGTACTCCTATAATTCACCCCTCCACTTT.

The V and J genes are TRBV7-9 and TRBJ2-7; TRBD1 might be the D (6 bases). V was cut by 6 bases and J by 0 bases, with 12 bases left in between. The germline V gene has CDR1 SEHNR and CDR2 FQNEAQ (reference sequence). The CDR3 covers 14 residues. CDR3 bases: TGTGCCAGCAGTCCTGCGGACAGCTCCTACGAGCAGTACTTC. It translates to CASSPADSSYEQYF.

This clone has a single count. The genes are TRBV7-9 and TRBJ1-2; 8 bases match TRBD1. The J segment lost 4 bases and the V segment lost 7 bases, leaving 20 bases of the junction unmatched. This CDR3 spans 18 amino acids. Germline CDR1 is SEHNR and CDR2 is FQNEAQ (reference sequence). This chain's CDR3 is CASIFGTAGTGTLYGYTF. The CDR3 DNA reads TGTGCCAGCATCTTCGGTACTGCCGGGACAGGTACCCTCTATGGCTACACCTTC.

V usage is TRBV6-1 and J usage is TRBJ1-6; D is perhaps TRBD1 (5 bases). This CDR3 spans 13 amino acids. The V and J ends lost 8 bases and 6 bases respectively, with 11 bases between them. From germline, CDR1 is MNHNS and CDR2 SASEGT. CDR3 DNA: TGTGCCAGCTACGGGGACTCTAATTCACCCCTCCACTTT. Translated, it gives CASYGDSNSPLHF.

The chain employs TRBV9 and TRBJ1-2, with 7 positions matching TRBD1. The V gene's germline CDR1 is SGDLS and CDR2 YYNGEE. With 1 base clipped from V and 2 bases from J, the junction kept 2 bases outside the gene matches. The CDR3 covers 14 residues. In DNA, the CDR3 is TGTGCCAGCAGCGTAAGGGGACAGAACTATGGCTACACCTTC. Its translation is CASSVRGQNYGYTF.

This chain's CDR3 is CASSVGQGTDTQYF. For the CDR3, the DNA is TGTGCCAGCAGTGTGGGACAGGGGACAGATACGCAGTATTTT. V and J are TRBV25-1 and TRBJ2-3; 10 bases are shared with TRBD1. Looked up from germline, CDR1 is MGHDK and CDR2 is SYGVNS. The CDR3 covers 14 residues. V trimming: 4 bases; J trimming: 3 bases; junction bases outside the gene matches: 1. Complete variable domain (other parts from reference TRBV25-1 and TRBJ2-3): EADIYQTPRYLVIGTGKKITLECSQTMGHDKMYWYQQDPGMELHLIHYSYGVNSTEKGDLSSESTVSRIRTEHFPLTLESARPSHTSQYLCASSVGQGTDTQYFGPGTRLTVL.

This chain uses TRBV6-5 with TRBJ1-5, with 7 bases identical to TRBD1. The V gene end was trimmed by 5 bases and the J gene end by 3 bases; junction bases not matched to a gene: 7. Germline V gene data show CDR1 as MNHEY and CDR2 as SVGAGI. The CDR3 has 15 residues. The CDR3 sequence is CASSPGQSINQPQHF. The CDR3 coding sequence is TGTGCCAGCAGTCCGGGACAGAGCATCAATCAGCCCCAGCATTTT.

The chain has TRBV5-1 and TRBJ1-1, with a weak D call TRBD1 (6 bases). The V gene lost 0 bases and the J gene lost 6 bases, with 9 bases spanning the gap. This CDR3 comprises 13 residues. Germline-derived CDR1 and CDR2 are SGHRS and YFSETQ. CDR3 region: CASSLVQGAEAFF. Here the CDR3 DNA reads TGCGCCAGCAGCTTGGTACAGGGCGCTGAAGCTTTCTTT.